This T cell receptor beta chain stems from a study of identical twins. Notes on the study in general: Diverse VJ usage suggested most zero-insertion clonotypes were not invariant T cells. Abundant beta clonotypes from cord blood had fewer insertions, unlike memory repertoires, which showed none.

Germline V CDR1 and CDR2: MNHEY, SVGEGT. V lost 6 bases to trimming and J lost 6 bases, with 21 bases between them. CDR3 size: 16 residues. As concerns this clonotype: The antigen is undetermined.

Healthy Caucasian individuals made up all the donors. TCRdb used MiXCR to reprocess the 5' RACE reads, holding one entry per CDR3 protein. The sample carries roughly 470,000 distinct CDR3 sequences, around an eighth recorded once. The sample was also linked to a second study, of yellow fever vaccine responses in identical twins. From that second work: Twins' vaccine T cell response reportedly gave the appearance of partial convergence and partial personalization.

The rearrangement links TRBV6-2 or TRBV6-3 to TRBJ2-1; D possibly corresponds to TRBD1 (6 bases). The TCR sequence derives from a woman aged 18-29 years in good health. The specimen sequenced was CD4+ T cells sorted from blood. CDR3 coding DNA: TGTGCCAGCAGGGGCGGGTCAGGGGCAGATTTCAATGAGCAGTTCTTC. This sequence encodes CASRGGSGADFNEQFF.